What follows are 19 T cell receptor beta chains derived from one specimen sequenced in a study of beta chain features in type 1 diabetes. Expressed TCRB transcripts were sequenced because the isolated RNA had all been reverse transcribed beforehand. Profiled with immunoSEQ multiplex PCR; TCRdb holds only in-frame clones, not every one. The repertoire holds under 400,000 clones, with about 20% as singletons. Input material: naive CD4+ T cells from blood. The receptors stem from a woman aged 18-29 years in good health.

This chain links TRBV27 with TRBJ2-3; TRBD1 matches at 7 bases. The CDR3 extends over 13 amino acids. Trimming cost V 3 bases and J 5 bases; bases outside gene matches: 2. Germline V lookup: CDR1 MNHEY, CDR2 SMNVEV (reference sequence). CDR3 amino acids: CASSLTGRDTQYF. The CDR3 DNA follows: TGTGCCAGCAGTTTGACAGGGAGAGATACGCAGTATTTT.

This clone was counted between two and nine times. Here the CDR3 DNA reads TGTGCCAGCGGGACAGGGACAGGGATATTCCACTTT. It translates to CASGTGTGIFHF. The rearrangement joins TRBV9 to TRBJ1-6, with 9 positions matching TRBD1. The CDR3 covers 12 residues. Trimming took 7 bases from V and 17 from J; bases not matched to a gene: 10. Germline values: CDR1 SGDLS, CDR2 YYNGEE. The variable domain in full, completed from reference TRBV9 and TRBJ1-6, reads DSGVTQTPKHLITATGQRVTLRCSPRSGDLSVYWYQQSLDQGLQFLIQYYNGEERAKGNILERFSAQQFPDLHSELNLSSLELGDSALYFCASGTGTGIFHFGNGTRLTVT.

The V and J genes are TRBV29-1 and TRBJ2-2, with 7 bases matching TRBD2. This CDR3 region has 14 residues. V trimming: 7 bases; J trimming: 1 base; junction bases outside the gene matches: 6. Germline CDR1 SQVTM, CDR2 ANQGSEA. The CDR3 protein is CSAGDYLNTGELFF. The CDR3 bases are TGCAGCGCCGGGGACTACCTGAACACCGGGGAGCTGTTTTTT.

The chain has TRBV6-6 and TRBJ2-7; 8 nucleotides align to TRBD2. Per the germline V gene, CDR1 is MNHNY and CDR2 is SVGAGI (reference sequence). J was trimmed by 0 bases and V by 2 bases; bases with no gene match: 0. This CDR3 comprises 14 residues. The CDR3 bases are TGTGCCAGCAGTTACGCGGGAGGCTCCTACGAGCAGTACTTC. It yields the protein CASSYAGGSYEQYF.

This clone has only a few counts. The chain couples TRBV5-1 to TRBJ1-2; D gene unclear. There are 13 residues in the CDR3. Trimming removed 2 bases from V and 0 bases from J, with 5 bases in between. Germline loops: CDR1 SGHRS, CDR2 YFSETQ. CDR3 amino acids: CASSFGANYGYTF. The DNA of the CDR3 is TGCGCCAGCAGCTTTGGAGCTAACTATGGCTACACCTTC.

CDR3 coding DNA: TGTGCCAGCAGCCTAAAAAGTAGCGGGGACTACAATGAGCAGTTCTTC. It encodes CASSLKSSGDYNEQFF. The rearrangement uses TRBV7-9 and TRBJ2-1; 8 nucleotides line up with TRBD2. Germline values: CDR1 SEHNR, CDR2 FQNEAQ (reference sequence). CDR3 length: 16 amino acids. With 5 bases clipped from V and 3 bases from J, the junction kept 9 bases outside the gene matches.

This clone was observed a few times. The chain recombines TRBV7-2 with TRBJ2-5; the match to TRBD1 covers 7 bases. The J segment lost 2 bases and the V segment lost 1 base, leaving 10 bases of the junction unmatched. Per the germline V gene, CDR1 is SGHTA and CDR2 is FQGNSA. The CDR3 is 17 amino acids. For the CDR3, the DNA is TGTGCCAGCAGCTTAGTAAGGGGGACAGCGATACAAGAGACCCAGTACTTC. Translation: CASSLVRGTAIQETQYF.

This clone occurred a few times. The chain employs TRBV5-4 and TRBJ2-3; TRBD1 is a possible D gene (5 bases). CDR1 SGHNT and CDR2 YYREEE come from the germline V gene (reference sequence). V dropped 7 bases and J dropped 2 bases, with 11 bases sitting between them. This CDR3 is 13 amino acids long. CDR3 loop: CASRTDTTDTQYF. The CDR3 DNA reads TGTGCCAGCCGGACGGACACCACAGATACGCAGTATTTT.

Only one count was recorded for this clone. The chain employs TRBV2 and TRBJ2-3; D is possibly TRBD2 (6 bases). Trimming took off 6 bases at V and 5 bases at J, with 6 bases between the two ends. Germline CDR1 and CDR2: SNHLY and FYNNEI. This CDR3 contains 11 residues. DNA of the CDR3: TGTGCCAGCAGGGAGGGAGATACGCAGTATTTT. Translating it yields CASREGDTQYF.

Only one count was recorded for this clone. The chain has TRBV2 and TRBJ1-5, with unresolved D. Germline assignment: CDR1 SNHLY and CDR2 FYNNEI. V lost 2 bases and J 3 bases, leaving 8 bases between the germline ends. The CDR3 length is 14 residues. CDR3 sequence reads: CASSESGPNQPQHF. The DNA for the CDR3 is TGTGCCAGCAGTGAAAGCGGGCCCAATCAGCCCCAGCATTTT.

The chain carries TRBV4-3 and TRBJ2-5; D is perhaps TRBD2 (6 bases). This CDR3 contains 16 residues. V was trimmed by 2 bases and J by 6 bases, leaving 19 bases between them. Germline V gene data show CDR1 as LGHNA and CDR2 as YSLEER. The chain's CDR3 is CASSQSGSSGVKTQYF. For the CDR3, the DNA is TGCGCCAGCAGCCAATCAGGCTCATCGGGGGTGAAGACCCAGTACTTC.

The V call is TRBV10-3, the J call TRBJ2-3, with 8 bases aligning to TRBD1. The CDR3 has 14 amino acids. Per the germline V gene, CDR1 is ENHRY and CDR2 is SYGVKD. V lost 2 bases to trimming and J lost 4 bases; unmatched junction nucleotides: 2. The CDR3 is CAISERTGPDTQYF. The CDR3 nucleotides read TGTGCCATCAGTGAGCGGACAGGGCCAGATACGCAGTATTTT.

This chain connects TRBV6-1 to TRBJ2-3; TRBD1 matches at 7 bases. Germline CDR1 MNHNS, CDR2 SASEGT. This CDR3 is built from 18 residues. Losses at the gene ends were 3 bases for V and 0 bases for J; bases not matched to a gene: 12. CDR3 sequence reads: CASSDYPGQMTSTDTQYF. CDR3 nucleotide sequence: TGTGCCAGCAGTGATTATCCGGGACAGATGACTAGCACAGATACGCAGTATTTT.

The chain uses TRBV7-2 and TRBJ2-3; 7 positions match TRBD1. The germline CDR1 and CDR2 sequences are SGHTA and FQGNSA. V shed 5 bases and J 1 base; nucleotides not matched to a gene: 12. This CDR3 has 17 amino acids. This CDR3 is CASSERTGPVGTDTQYF. CDR3 DNA: TGTGCCAGCAGCGAAAGGACAGGACCAGTGGGCACAGATACGCAGTATTTT.

The gene calls are TRBV7-9 and TRBJ2-5; maybe TRBD2 (5 bases). CDR1 is SEHNR and CDR2 is FQNEAQ in the germline V gene (reference sequence). V was cut by 4 bases and J by 1 base, with 10 bases left in between. The CDR3 totals 14 residues. CDR3 sequence: CASSSLGVQETQYF. In DNA form, the CDR3 reads TGTGCCAGCAGCTCCCTCGGGGTCCAAGAGACCCAGTACTTC.

In this sample, this clone turned up a few times. The CDR3 protein is CASRGTSVSDTQYF. The CDR3 DNA follows: TGTGCCAGCAGGGGGACTAGCGTGTCAGATACGCAGTATTTT. V is TRBV5-6 and J is TRBJ2-3; 10 bases agree with TRBD2. Germline V CDR1 and CDR2: SGHDT, YYEEEE. This CDR3 contains 14 residues. The V and J ends lost 5 bases and 4 bases, in that order; junction bases with no gene match: 4.

V and J are TRBV5-6 and TRBJ2-1; 10 positions agree with TRBD1. This CDR3 spans 15 amino acids. Germline V gene sequence: CDR1 SGHDT, CDR2 YYEEEE. Trimming at V came to 1 base and at J to 7 bases, leaving 5 bases not matched to a gene. CDR3: CASSLMGQGRNEQFF. CDR3 bases: TGTGCCAGCAGCTTGATGGGACAGGGGCGAAATGAGCAGTTCTTC.

The table lists this clone with a few counts. The chain couples TRBV5-6 to TRBJ2-1, with 8 bases lining up with TRBD2. Germline V gene lookup returns CDR1 SGHDT and CDR2 YYEEEE. The CDR3 sequence is 14 residues long. Germline trimming cut 2 bases from V and 7 bases from J; bases unmatched to any gene: 5. The CDR3 is CASSFRGGKNEQFF. CDR3 DNA: TGTGCCAGCAGCTTCCGGGGGGGCAAGAATGAGCAGTTCTTC.

The chain employs TRBV5-1 and TRBJ2-1, with 11 bases matching TRBD2. J was trimmed by 3 bases and V by 4 bases; bases with no gene match: 6. The CDR3 is 16 residues long. Germline V gene lookup returns CDR1 SGHRS and CDR2 YFSETQ. CDR3 nucleotides: TGCGCCAGCAGCCTATCCGGGACTAGCGGCTACAATGAGCAGTTCTTC. Protein sequence: CASSLSGTSGYNEQFF.